This entry describes one T cell receptor beta chain. The antigen is unknown. V lost 0 bases and J lost 8; bases outside the gene matches: 7. The CDR3 sequence is 16 residues long. CDR1 and CDR2 (germline): LGHDT, YNNKEL (reference sequence). A second PCR, run for about 7 to 11 cycles, used a sample-barcoded 5' primer plus a J-beta primer mix. Through a template-switch adaptor with 12 random nucleotides, each cDNA molecule received a tag. TCRdb reprocessed the 5' RACE reads with MiXCR, giving one entry per CDR3 protein. The sample lists nearly 1 million distinct CDR3 sequences, about 51% seen once, with 20% to 25% in the top ten. The data originate from a study of blood T cells in healthy people across ages. Study-wide findings and caveats: Getting older went along with TCR beta diversity per million T cells dropping roughly linearly.

The rearrangement links TRBV3-1 to TRBJ2-1, with TRBD2 matching 10 bases. The source material was blood. This receptor was taken from an older woman in good health. The CDR3 nucleotides read TGTGCCAGCAGCCAAGAAGGTCCAGCGGGAGGGGATGAGCAGTTCTTC. Its translation is CASSQEGPAGGDEQFF.